This TCR beta chain was found in a study of T cell changes during pregnancy in multiple sclerosis. CDR1 and CDR2 from the germline V gene are MNHEY and SVGAGI. Between the trimmed V and J ends, which lost 7 bases and 10 bases, there was a span of 20 bases. CDR3 length: 14 amino acids. Libraries were prepared by immunoSEQ multiplex PCR; TCRdb keeps only in-frame clonotypes and omits some of them. This table holds about 77,000 clones, about 92% found once. The clonotype originates from a female donor in good health, enrolled as a control in a pregnancy study. This specimen was peripheral blood, taken after pregnancy. The genes are TRBV6-5 and TRBJ1-5, with D perhaps TRBD1 (5 bases). In DNA, the CDR3 is TGTGCCAGCACCCCCGCGGGGGGGGTGGAACCCCAGCATTTT. This translates into CASTPAGGVEPQHF.